What follows are 9 T cell receptor beta chains derived from one specimen sequenced in a study of blood T cells in healthy people across ages. The second PCR ran about 6 to 11 cycles with a sample-barcoded 5' primer and J-beta primers. TCRdb ran MiXCR on the 5' RACE reads and lists one entry per CDR3 protein. Found here are about 680,000 distinct CDR3 sequences, around 45% of them singletons; the top ten hold under 35%. Sequencing was carried out using blood. These TCRs come from a woman in her sixties or seventies in good health.

This clonotype turned up a few times. The chain couples TRBV5-8 to TRBJ2-1; TRBD1 or TRBD2 may be the D gene (6 bases each). The ends were cut back, 3 bases at V and 1 base at J, with 14 bases in the middle. This CDR3 region has 16 residues. The germline CDR1 and CDR2 sequences are SGHTS and YDEGEE. The DNA for the CDR3 is TGTGCCAGCAGCTACGTCGGGGGCAGATCCTACAATGAGCAGTTCTTC. It yields the protein CASSYVGGRSYNEQFF.

The rearrangement links TRBV24-1 to TRBJ2-1; 10 bases agree with TRBD2. Germline loops: CDR1 KGHDR, CDR2 SFDVKD. CDR3 length: 13 residues. V lost 5 bases to trimming and J lost 11 bases; unmatched junction nucleotides: 5. DNA of the CDR3: TGTGCCACCAGTGCCCGGACTAGCGGAAAGCAGTTCTTC. The encoded protein is CATSARTSGKQFF.

The chain employs TRBV20-1 and TRBJ1-4, with D unclear. The CDR3 covers 14 residues. V lost 1 base and J 8 bases, leaving 14 bases between the germline ends. From germline, CDR1 is DFQATT and CDR2 SNEGSKA (reference sequence). Here the CDR3 reads CSARAPGMGEKLFF. The DNA for the CDR3 is TGCAGTGCTAGAGCTCCGGGTATGGGAGAAAAACTGTTTTTT.

This clonotype was counted many times. This chain links TRBV5-4 with TRBJ2-7; no reliable D call. Between the trimmed V and J ends, which lost 2 bases and 3 bases, there was a span of 12 bases. This CDR3 comprises 14 residues. Germline CDR1 is SGHNT and CDR2 is YYREEE (reference sequence). The CDR3 reads CASSFSESLYEQYF. The CDR3 DNA is TGTGCCAGCAGCTTCAGTGAATCTCTCTACGAGCAGTACTTC.

This chain joins TRBV7-2 and TRBJ2-3, with 9 bases fitting TRBD2. The junction had 6 bases not matched to a gene; V was cut back by 5 bases and J by 0 bases. Per the germline V gene, CDR1 is SGHTA and CDR2 is FQGNSA. The CDR3 spans 16 residues. CDR3 in amino acids: CASSEPSGVSTDTQYF. CDR3 DNA: TGTGCCAGCAGCGAACCTAGCGGGGTTAGCACAGATACGCAGTATTTT.

The CDR3 DNA is TGTGCCAGCAGCCACGGGGGGACAGGGCACGAGCAGTACTTC. It yields the protein CASSHGGTGHEQYF. V usage is TRBV7-9 and J usage is TRBJ2-7; TRBD1 matches 9 bases. J gave up 5 bases and V 5 bases, and 7 bases lay outside the gene matches. CDR3 size: 14 residues. Germline V gives CDR1 SEHNR, CDR2 FQNEAQ (reference sequence).

The gene calls are TRBV6-5 and TRBJ1-2, with D tentatively TRBD1 (6 bases). Germline lookup yields CDR1 MNHEY and CDR2 SVGAGI. Trimming left V 6 bases short and J 0 bases short, with 14 bases between. The CDR3 has 15 residues. The CDR3 spells CASRRGQTANYGYTF. The CDR3 nucleotides are TGTGCCAGCAGACGAGGACAGACTGCTAACTATGGCTACACCTTC.

The genes are TRBV7-2 and TRBJ1-5, with a weak D call TRBD1 (5 bases). V shed 5 bases and J shed 1 base, with 12 bases lying between them. The length of the CDR3 is 15 residues. Germline CDR1 reads SGHTA; CDR2 reads FQGNSA. CDR3 sequence reads: CASSQGVQSNQPQHF. CDR3 bases: TGTGCCAGCAGCCAAGGGGTGCAAAGCAATCAGCCCCAGCATTTT.

This clonotype was detected only a few times. V and J are TRBV29-1 and TRBJ1-2; a possible D gene is TRBD1 (5 bases). CDR3 length: 13 amino acids. Germline V gives CDR1 SQVTM, CDR2 ANQGSEA. Trimming took off 3 bases at V and 4 bases at J, with 12 bases between the two ends. CDR3 region: CSVEQGGFYGYTF. The CDR3, as DNA: TGCAGCGTTGAGCAGGGTGGTTTCTATGGCTACACCTTC. Full variable domain (remainder filled in from reference TRBV29-1 and TRBJ1-2): SAVISQKPSRDICQRGTSLTIQCQVDSQVTMMFWYRQQPGQSLTLIATANQGSEATYESGFVIDKFPISRPNLTFSTLTVSNMSPEDSSIYLCSVEQGGFYGYTFGSGTRLTVV.